A selection of T cell receptor beta chains follows, all from one sample in a study of Ad26.COV2.S vaccination and SARS-CoV-2 variants. This table comes from immunoSEQ multiplex PCR, and its TCRdb copy is limited to in-frame clones, with some not included. The sample carries 300,000 to 400,000 clones, 70% to 90% recorded once. The source was peripheral blood, collected in a trial of Ad26.COV2.S vaccine versus placebo. Receptor source: a person aged 18-60 years who received the Ad26.COV2.S COVID-19 vaccine or a placebo. CDR3s leave out the opening cysteine and the closing phenylalanine or tryptophan.

v_call	j_call	cdr3_aa
TRBV5-4	TRBJ2-7	ASSSKTGSSYEQY
TRBV6-1	TRBJ2-7	ASSEVVEQY
TRBV10-3	TRBJ2-3	AISNARADRGTSTDTQY
TRBV5-1	TRBJ1-2	ASSSDGQGAYGYT
TRBV5-4	TRBJ2-3	ASSLRLAGSTDTQY
TRBV4-3	TRBJ2-5	ASSHGTNQETQY
TRBV30	TRBJ1-1	AWSGDRDTEAF
TRBV5-4	TRBJ1-1	ASSLGGKDTEAF
TRBV6-6	TRBJ2-5	ASSYSGQGKETQY
TRBV5-1	TRBJ1-5	ASSLTTGMNQPQH
TRBV7-6	TRBJ1-2	ASSLGQGAGSNYGYT
TRBV5-4	TRBJ2-1	ASSFTSGGAYEQF
TRBV5-1	TRBJ1-2	ASGANSSPNYGYT
TRBV10-1	TRBJ2-3	ASSEGFLGGPGKDTQY
TRBV30	TRBJ1-1	ASQRGPGQTLEAF
TRBV11-2	TRBJ2-7	ASSKDRANEQY
TRBV29-1	TRBJ1-2	SVEVGWGAGLNYGYT
TRBV24-1	TRBJ2-3	ATSDSRTGGGTDTQY
TRBV5-1	TRBJ2-3	ASSGTLTDTQY
TRBV7-2	TRBJ1-2	ASSQGQGASYGYT
TRBV7-2	TRBJ1-2	ASSYTVQGRAT
TRBV4-3	TRBJ1-2	ASSQEIGASGT
TRBV5-7	TRBJ1-5	ASSLVRGGNSNQPQH
TRBV15	TRBJ1-5	ATSRVRFGPQH
TRBV29-1	TRBJ1-2	SVVPQGQGRRNYGYT
TRBV20-1	TRBJ1-2	SAARGNGYT
TRBV13	TRBJ1-2	ASSLTRYYTGFGYT
TRBV3-1/TRBV3-2	TRBJ1-4	ASSQMPTLGIVF
TRBV5-1	TRBJ2-6	ASREGSGANVLT
TRBV4-2	TRBJ2-7	ASSQVRTGAEQY
TRBV2	TRBJ2-5	ASSESLAGGQETQY
TRBV21-1	TRBJ2-3	ASSKFGRVRYITDTQY
TRBV7-2	TRBJ2-1	ASSSGLFYNEQF
TRBV4-3	TRBJ2-7	ASSQATTYEQY
TRBV19	TRBJ2-1	ASSPHSGTRYNEQF
TRBV7-2	TRBJ2-7	ASSLLSFSYEQY
TRBV18	TRBJ2-1	ASSPPTVVNEQF
TRBV4-1	TRBJ2-5	ASSQEHGLAGEETQY
TRBV30	TRBJ1-6	AWSARGSPLH
TRBV7-2	TRBJ2-1	ASSLTTSGGRNEQF
TRBV11-2	TRBJ1-5	ASSLGTKGNQPQH
TRBV5-1	TRBJ2-7	ASSNTGQAYEQY
TRBV5-3	TRBJ2-1	ARSPPTSGVGPLEQF
TRBV5-4	TRBJ2-5	ASSIEPGLAGGTLEDQY
TRBV12-3/TRBV12-4	TRBJ2-7	ASTHTNSYEQY
TRBV14	TRBJ1-5	ASSQSLGEPQH
TRBV10-1	TRBJ2-5	ASSESSTTQETQY
TRBV18	TRBJ1-1	ASSPPERGTNTEAF
TRBV7-2	TRBJ2-2	ASSFYGGTGELF
TRBV4-2	TRBJ2-1	ASSQGRASGGVSYNEQF